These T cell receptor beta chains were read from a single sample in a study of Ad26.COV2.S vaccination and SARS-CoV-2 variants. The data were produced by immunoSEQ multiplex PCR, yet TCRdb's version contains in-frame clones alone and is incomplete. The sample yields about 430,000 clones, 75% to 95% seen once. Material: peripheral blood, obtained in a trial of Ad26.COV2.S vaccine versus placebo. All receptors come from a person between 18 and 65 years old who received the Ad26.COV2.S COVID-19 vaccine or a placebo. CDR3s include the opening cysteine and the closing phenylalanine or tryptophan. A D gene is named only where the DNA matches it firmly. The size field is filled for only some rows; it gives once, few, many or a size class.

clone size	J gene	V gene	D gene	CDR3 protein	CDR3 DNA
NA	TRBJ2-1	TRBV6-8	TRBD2	CASSYPGTSGRQHYNEQFF	TGTGCCAGCAGTTACCCCGGGACTAGCGGGAGGCAGCACTACAATGAGCAGTTCTTC
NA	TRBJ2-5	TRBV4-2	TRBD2	CASSQARLAGGETQYF	TGTGCCAGCAGCCAAGCCAGACTAGCGGGTGGGGAGACCCAGTACTTC
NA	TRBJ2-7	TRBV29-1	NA	CSVEDVGLTGYYEQYF	TGCAGCGTTGAAGATGTAGGCTTGACAGGCTACTACGAGCAGTACTTC
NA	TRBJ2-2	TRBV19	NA	CASSIGRVNTGELFF	TGTGCCAGTAGTATAGGCAGGGTGAACACCGGGGAGCTGTTTTTT
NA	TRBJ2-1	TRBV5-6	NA	CASSLVRVYNEQFF	TGTGCCAGCAGCTTGGTGCGGGTCTACAATGAGCAGTTCTTC
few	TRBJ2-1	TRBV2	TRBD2	CASSEAGLAGGGYNEQFF	TGTGCCAGCAGTGAAGCGGGACTAGCGGGAGGTGGCTACAATGAGCAGTTCTTC
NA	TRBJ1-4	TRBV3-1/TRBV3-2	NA	CASSQVERTNEKLFF	TGTGCCAGCAGCCAAGTAGAACGGACTAATGAAAAACTGTTTTTT
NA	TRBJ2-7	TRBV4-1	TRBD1	CASSQGPGQGLYEQYF	TGCGCCAGCAGCCAAGGGCCGGGACAGGGACTTTACGAGCAGTACTTC
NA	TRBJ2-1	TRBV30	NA	CAWSTQGTIYNEQFF	TGTGCCTGGAGTACCCAAGGGACCATCTACAATGAGCAGTTCTTC
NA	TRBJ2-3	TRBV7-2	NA	CASRWGAGDTQYF	TGTGCCAGCAGGTGGGGGGCGGGAGATACGCAGTATTTT
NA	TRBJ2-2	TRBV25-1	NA	CASSLTGTLAGELFF	TGTGCCAGCAGTTTAACCGGGACCCTCGCCGGGGAGCTGTTTTTT
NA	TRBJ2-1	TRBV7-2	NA	CASSPLDEQFF	TGTGCCAGCAGCCCCCTCGATGAGCAGTTCTTC
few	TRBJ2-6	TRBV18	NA	CASSPNGLMTGANVLTF	TGTGCCAGCTCACCCAATGGACTCATGACCGGGGCCAACGTCCTGACTTTC
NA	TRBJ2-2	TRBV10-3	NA	CAIARSANTGELFF	TGTGCCATCGCGCGCTCCGCGAACACCGGGGAGCTGTTTTTT
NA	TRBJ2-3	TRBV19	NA	CASSITGTSTDTQYF	TGTGCCAGTAGTATAACAGGGACTAGCACAGATACGCAGTATTTT
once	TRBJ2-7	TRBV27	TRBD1	CASSGDSRPYEQYF	TGTGCCAGCAGTGGGGACAGTAGGCCCTACGAGCAGTACTTC
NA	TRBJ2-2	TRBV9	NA	CASSVAGTLVTGELFF	TGTGCCAGCAGCGTAGCTGGGACATTAGTTACCGGGGAGCTGTTTTTT
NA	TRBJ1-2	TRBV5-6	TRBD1	CASSLTGAFYGYTF	TGTGCCAGCAGCTTGACAGGGGCTTTCTATGGCTACACCTTC
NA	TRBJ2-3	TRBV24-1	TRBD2	CATSEGLAGGADTQYF	TGTGCCACCAGTGAGGGACTAGCGGGAGGTGCAGATACGCAGTATTTT
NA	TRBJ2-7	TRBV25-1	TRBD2	CASGTSGSYEQYF	TGTGCCAGCGGGACTAGCGGCTCCTACGAGCAGTACTTC
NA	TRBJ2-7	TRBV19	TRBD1	CASSEYGTGDPYEQYF	TGTGCCAGTAGTGAATACGGGACAGGGGACCCCTACGAGCAGTACTTC
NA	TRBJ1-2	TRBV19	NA	CASSIRGRRRGYGYTF	TGTGCCAGTAGTATACGCGGGAGAAGGAGGGGCTATGGCTACACCTTC
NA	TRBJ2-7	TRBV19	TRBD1	CASSIEGTGQGREQYF	TGTGCCAGTAGTATAGAAGGGACAGGGCAAGGGCGCGAGCAGTACTTC
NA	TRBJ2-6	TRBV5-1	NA	CASSFFSSGANVLTF	TGCGCCAGCAGCTTTTTTAGCTCTGGGGCCAACGTCCTGACTTTC
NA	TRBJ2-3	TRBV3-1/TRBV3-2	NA	CASAVVDTQYF	TGTGCCAGCGCGGTTGTAGATACGCAGTATTTT
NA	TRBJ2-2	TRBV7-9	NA	CASSLEADGGELFF	TGTGCCAGCAGCTTAGAGGCAGACGGCGGGGAGCTGTTTTTT
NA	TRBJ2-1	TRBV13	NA	CASSLRTPLGDEQFF	TGTGCCAGCAGCCTTAGGACTCCCTTGGGCGATGAGCAGTTCTTC
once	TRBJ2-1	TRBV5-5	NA	CASSAGTLSYNEQFF	TGTGCCAGCAGCGCCGGGACTCTTTCCTACAATGAGCAGTTCTTC
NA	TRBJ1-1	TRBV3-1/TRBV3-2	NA	CASSQEGTGTEAFF	TGTGCCAGCAGCCAAGAGGGTACGGGCACTGAAGCTTTCTTT
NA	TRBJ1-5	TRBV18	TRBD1	CASSPSGGGQPQHF	TGTGCCAGCTCACCTTCAGGGGGTGGTCAGCCCCAGCATTTT